Listed here is a single T cell receptor beta chain. These data come from a study of blood T cell repertoires in COVID-19. Produced via immunoSEQ multiplex PCR; TCRdb's table is partial and in-frame only. The sample gives fewer than 500,000 clones, around 87% of which show up once; roughly 1.1% is in the top ten. The source material was PBMCs or T cells enriched from blood (not recorded which). The sequence was obtained from a man under 40 who had recovered from COVID-19.

The CDR3 sequence: CASRGQGRNYEQYF. DNA for the CDR3: TGTGCCAGCAGGGGACAGGGTCGTAATTACGAGCAGTACTTC. The rearrangement links TRBV28 to TRBJ2-7; 9 bases fit TRBD1. Germline V gene data show CDR1 as MDHEN and CDR2 as SYDVKM. This CDR3 contains 14 residues. J lost 4 bases, V lost 6 bases, and 7 bases had no gene match.